One T cell receptor (beta chain) is described in this entry. Its target is unknown. The data stem from a study of chemoradiotherapy in HPV16-positive cancers. Study observations and caveats: The functional HPV-specific definition rests on just two HPV16-positive patients.

Libraries were prepared by immunoSEQ multiplex PCR; TCRdb keeps only in-frame clonotypes and omits some of them. Of 750 to 1,000 clones listed, about 78% are singletons. This material consisted of tumor tissue, taken from a patient who underwent chemoradiotherapy. This receptor was identified in a human donor with HPV-associated anogenital cancer.

CDR3 region: CASSQDVRTQPQHF. CDR3 nucleotide sequence: TGCGCCAGCAGCCAAGATGTCCGGACCCAGCCCCAGCATTTT. The chain recombines TRBV4-3 with TRBJ1-5; D unclear. The germline gives CDR1 LGHNA, CDR2 YSLEER. This CDR3 is built from 14 residues. V lost 0 bases to trimming and J lost 7 bases, with 10 bases between them.